This T cell receptor (beta chain) was documented in a study of PD-L1 blockade in urothelial cancer. Time point specified: pretreatment peripheral blood. The repertoire was sequenced with immunoSEQ multiplex PCR; TCRdb's copy has only in-frame clones and lacks some. The sample gives about 93,000 clones, about 90% of which show up once; around 1.5% is in the top ten. The CDR3 consists of 14 residues. CDR1 and CDR2 from the germline V gene are MNHEY and SMNVEV (reference sequence). Trimming removed 6 bases at V and 8 bases at J, with 18 bases between. The sample was PBMCs, taken around atezolizumab (anti-PD-L1) treatment. The TCR sequence derives from a man aged 55-75 years with urothelial cancer. The gene calls are TRBV27 and TRBJ2-3, with unresolved D. CDR3 residues: CASRYLERTGTQYF. CDR3 DNA: TGTGCCAGCAGATATCTGGAGAGAACGGGTACGCAGTATTTT.